The 3 T cell receptor beta chains below come from one sample, sequenced in a study of T-cell reconstitution after alpha-beta-depleted transplantation in children. Preparation of the TCRbeta library was carried out with unique molecular identifiers. TCRdb processed the PCR reads anew with MiXCR; each CDR3 protein has one entry. The sample shows roughly 500,000 distinct CDR3 sequences, approximately 32% of them seen only once. This material consisted of PBMCs from the stem cell graft donor, taken from the stem cell graft. The receptors here all came from a human donor who donated a stem cell graft to a child with aplastic anemia.

The chain is built from TRBV29-1 and TRBJ2-1; a weak D match, TRBD2 (6 bases). V was trimmed by 3 bases and J by 7 bases, leaving 16 bases between them. Germline loops: CDR1 SQVTM, CDR2 ANQGSEA. The CDR3 spans 14 residues. The CDR3 DNA follows: TGCAGCGTTGAGGAGGGGTGGGGGAGTAATGAGCAGTTCTTC. It translates to CSVEEGWGSNEQFF.

V gene TRBV7-2 combines with J gene TRBJ2-1, with TRBD2 identical over 7 bases. J was trimmed by 9 bases and V by 5 bases; bases with no gene match: 19. Germline V gene lookup returns CDR1 SGHTA and CDR2 FQGNSA. The CDR3 has 17 amino acids. CDR3 DNA sequence: TGTGCCAGCAGCCCCAGATCAAGCGGGGATGTGGGCATTGAGCAGTTCTTC. This gives the protein CASSPRSSGDVGIEQFF.

V gene TRBV5-8 combines with J gene TRBJ2-7; perhaps TRBD2 as D (6 bases). V was shortened by 0 bases and J by 7 bases, with 11 bases between the two germline ends. Germline CDR1 reads SGHTS; CDR2 reads YDEGEE. The CDR3 has 13 amino acids. The CDR3 protein is CASSLDMEGEQYV. Written as DNA, the CDR3 is TGTGCCAGCAGCTTGGACATGGAGGGGGAGCAGTACGTC.